A selection of T cell receptor beta chains follows, all from one sample in a study of cytomegalovirus exposure and HLA in healthy donors. The data were produced by immunoSEQ multiplex PCR, yet TCRdb's version contains in-frame clones alone and is incomplete. The data show over 150,000 clones, 84% seen once. The sequenced sample was PBMCs. The receptors come from a man between 18 and 29 years old in good health and CMV-seronegative. Both conserved end residues are part of each CDR3. Fields, in order: J gene, clone size, V gene, D gene, CDR3 DNA, CDR3 protein. The D gene is left open where the match is weak. Clone sizes are given selectively: once, few, many, or a class where the clone is expanded.

j_gene: TRBJ1-2; abundance: NA; v_gene: TRBV29-1; d_gene: NA; CDR3nt: TGCAGCGTTGGGTCGGTTCTCTATGGCTACACCTTC; CDR3aa: CSVGSVLYGYTF
j_gene: TRBJ1-5; abundance: NA; v_gene: TRBV23-1; d_gene: NA; CDR3nt: TGCGCCAGCAGTCAATCCCGCAGGGGCAATCAGCCCCAGCATTTT; CDR3aa: CASSQSRRGNQPQHF
j_gene: TRBJ2-3; abundance: NA; v_gene: TRBV2; d_gene: TRBD1; CDR3nt: TGTGCCAGCATGAGGACAGGGGGCACAGATACGCAGTATTTT; CDR3aa: CASMRTGGTDTQYF
j_gene: TRBJ2-7; abundance: NA; v_gene: TRBV6-1; d_gene: NA; CDR3nt: TGTGCCAGCATCCCCCGGGCGGGCAGTACCTACGAGCAGTACTTC; CDR3aa: CASIPRAGSTYEQYF
j_gene: TRBJ2-7; abundance: NA; v_gene: TRBV10-3; d_gene: TRBD1; CDR3nt: TGTGCCATCCGGGACAGGGTGGACGAGCAGTACTTC; CDR3aa: CAIRDRVDEQYF
j_gene: TRBJ1-2; abundance: NA; v_gene: TRBV7-2; d_gene: NA; CDR3nt: TGTGCCAGCAGCGGCGGGGAAGCTAACTATGGCTACACCTTC; CDR3aa: CASSGGEANYGYTF
j_gene: TRBJ2-7; abundance: NA; v_gene: TRBV29-1; d_gene: NA; CDR3nt: TGCAGCGTTGTTCGGGGGACCCACGAGCAGTACTTC; CDR3aa: CSVVRGTHEQYF
j_gene: TRBJ2-3; abundance: NA; v_gene: TRBV6-5; d_gene: NA; CDR3nt: TGTGCCAGCAATCTGGAAACAGGGAGTACGCAGTATTTT; CDR3aa: CASNLETGSTQYF
j_gene: TRBJ1-5; abundance: NA; v_gene: TRBV4-1; d_gene: TRBD1; CDR3nt: TGCGCCAGCAGCCTCACCTCTCCAGGGGGCGTTGATCAGCCCCAGCATTTT; CDR3aa: CASSLTSPGGVDQPQHF
j_gene: TRBJ2-7; abundance: NA; v_gene: TRBV6-1; d_gene: TRBD2; CDR3nt: TGTGCCAGCAGTGGACGACTAGCGGGGACGGTCGAGCAGTACTTC; CDR3aa: CASSGRLAGTVEQYF
j_gene: TRBJ2-1; abundance: NA; v_gene: TRBV25-1; d_gene: TRBD2; CDR3nt: TGTGCCAGCAGTGAATATAGCGGGGGCTCCTACAATGAGCAGTTCTTC; CDR3aa: CASSEYSGGSYNEQFF
j_gene: TRBJ1-6; abundance: NA; v_gene: TRBV7-9; d_gene: TRBD1; CDR3nt: TGTGCCAGCAGCCCGGGACAGGGAGCTTCACCCCTCCACTTT; CDR3aa: CASSPGQGASPLHF
j_gene: TRBJ2-7; abundance: NA; v_gene: TRBV27; d_gene: TRBD2; CDR3nt: TGTGCCAGCAGGTCTAGCGGGAGGTACGAGCAGTACTTC; CDR3aa: CASRSSGRYEQYF
j_gene: TRBJ1-2; abundance: NA; v_gene: TRBV19; d_gene: NA; CDR3nt: TGTGCCAGTAGTGGAGCCTCTAACTATGGCTACACCTTC; CDR3aa: CASSGASNYGYTF
j_gene: TRBJ2-3; abundance: NA; v_gene: TRBV12-5; d_gene: TRBD2; CDR3nt: TGTGCTAGTGTTTTAGCGGGGGGCACAGATACGCAGTATTTT; CDR3aa: CASVLAGGTDTQYF
j_gene: TRBJ1-1; abundance: NA; v_gene: TRBV4-1; d_gene: NA; CDR3nt: TGCGCCAGCAGCCAAGTGAGTAGTATAGACAGGAACACTGAAGCTTTCTTT; CDR3aa: CASSQVSSIDRNTEAFF
j_gene: TRBJ2-2; abundance: once; v_gene: TRBV6-5; d_gene: NA; CDR3nt: TGTGCCACTTGGGAGCCCTTACCCGCCGGGGAGCTGTTTTTT; CDR3aa: CATWEPLPAGELFF
j_gene: TRBJ2-7; abundance: NA; v_gene: TRBV6-5; d_gene: TRBD2; CDR3nt: TGTGCCAGCAGTTCCTCGACTAGCGGCTACGAGCAGTACTTC; CDR3aa: CASSSSTSGYEQYF
j_gene: TRBJ2-3; abundance: NA; v_gene: TRBV16; d_gene: NA; CDR3nt: TGTGCCAGCAGCCAATCTGTAGTGGGCTTAACAGATACGCAGTATTTT; CDR3aa: CASSQSVVGLTDTQYF
j_gene: TRBJ1-2; abundance: NA; v_gene: TRBV14; d_gene: TRBD1; CDR3nt: TGTGCCAGCAGCCCTTTTACCGGGACAGACTACGGCTACACCTTC; CDR3aa: CASSPFTGTDYGYTF
j_gene: TRBJ1-5; abundance: NA; v_gene: TRBV6-6; d_gene: NA; CDR3nt: TGTGCCAGCAGCCGGGGCAAGGAGGGTCAGCCCCAGCATTTT; CDR3aa: CASSRGKEGQPQHF
j_gene: TRBJ2-1; abundance: NA; v_gene: TRBV7-9; d_gene: NA; CDR3nt: TGTGCCAGCAGCTCGAGCAATGAGCAGTTCTTC; CDR3aa: CASSSSNEQFF
j_gene: TRBJ2-7; abundance: NA; v_gene: TRBV4-3; d_gene: NA; CDR3nt: TGCGCCAGCAGCCAAGCAGGGGACACCGCCTACGAGCAGTACTTC; CDR3aa: CASSQAGDTAYEQYF
j_gene: TRBJ1-1; abundance: NA; v_gene: TRBV25-1; d_gene: TRBD1; CDR3nt: TGTGCCAGCGGGACAGGGGTTGTTGAAGCTTTCTTT; CDR3aa: CASGTGVVEAFF
j_gene: TRBJ2-5; abundance: NA; v_gene: TRBV27; d_gene: NA; CDR3nt: TGTGCCAGCAGTTTTCCAGGACAGCCCCGAGAGACCCAGTACTTC; CDR3aa: CASSFPGQPRETQYF
j_gene: TRBJ2-3; abundance: NA; v_gene: TRBV5-4; d_gene: NA; CDR3nt: TGTGCCAGCAGCGAAGCCTCTAGCACAGATACGCAGTATTTT; CDR3aa: CASSEASSTDTQYF
j_gene: TRBJ2-1; abundance: NA; v_gene: TRBV9; d_gene: NA; CDR3nt: TGTGCCAGCAGCGTAACGGGCACCCACGGGGATGAGCAGTTCTTC; CDR3aa: CASSVTGTHGDEQFF
j_gene: TRBJ2-2; abundance: NA; v_gene: TRBV7-7; d_gene: NA; CDR3nt: TGTGCTAGCAGCCGAACGACGGGCACCGGGGAGCTGTTTTTT; CDR3aa: CASSRTTGTGELFF
j_gene: TRBJ1-3; abundance: NA; v_gene: TRBV10-3; d_gene: NA; CDR3nt: TGTGCCATCAGTAGCGATAACTCTGGAAACACCATATATTTT; CDR3aa: CAISSDNSGNTIYF
j_gene: TRBJ2-5; abundance: NA; v_gene: TRBV5-1; d_gene: NA; CDR3nt: TGCGCCAGCAGCTTGTCCCCCGGGTCAGAGACCCAGTACTTC; CDR3aa: CASSLSPGSETQYF
j_gene: TRBJ2-2; abundance: once; v_gene: TRBV27; d_gene: TRBD1; CDR3nt: TGTGCCAGCAGTACTATCTCAAGGGGTTTGGGACAGGGTGGATTGGGGGAGCTGTTTTTT; CDR3aa: CASSTISRGLGQGGLGELFF
j_gene: TRBJ1-1; abundance: NA; v_gene: TRBV5-1; d_gene: TRBD1; CDR3nt: TGCGCCAGCAGCCTCCGGGACAGGGGACGGTCTGAAGCTTTCTTT; CDR3aa: CASSLRDRGRSEAFF
j_gene: TRBJ2-3; abundance: NA; v_gene: TRBV13; d_gene: NA; CDR3nt: TGTGCCAGCAGCCCCGGACTATGGGGAAGCACAGATACGCAGTATTTT; CDR3aa: CASSPGLWGSTDTQYF
j_gene: TRBJ1-1; abundance: NA; v_gene: TRBV2; d_gene: NA; CDR3nt: TGTGCCAGCAGTGTCGAGCTTAACACTGAAGCTTTCTTT; CDR3aa: CASSVELNTEAFF
j_gene: TRBJ1-1; abundance: NA; v_gene: TRBV9; d_gene: NA; CDR3nt: TGTGCCAGCAGCGTAGGACCCCTAAAGGGGGGGGACACTGAAGCTTTCTTT; CDR3aa: CASSVGPLKGGDTEAFF